These 25 T cell receptor beta chains originate from one sample sequenced in a study of T cells in Graves' hyperthyroidism and ophthalmopathy. The source material, RNA transcripts, was used to amplify TCR beta CDR3 regions. The TCR CDR3 was amplified in a first-round RT-PCR using the HTBI primer set. MiXCR, run by TCRdb on the multiplex PCR reads, gives a single entry per CDR3 protein. This sample has fewer than 350,000 distinct CDR3 sequences; roughly 19% occur once, and the top ten carry roughly 40%. Sequencing was carried out using blood. These receptors all come from a man in his fifties with Graves' ophthalmopathy.

In this sample, this clonotype turned up a few times. This chain joins TRBV20-1 and TRBJ2-7; TRBD1 is a possible D gene (5 bases). CDR1 DFQATT and CDR2 SNEGSKA come from the germline V gene (reference sequence). V lost 6 bases to trimming and J lost 7 bases, with 16 bases between them. The CDR3 length is 12 residues. CDR3 sequence reads: CSAPGGAGEQYF. CDR3 DNA sequence: TGCAGTGCCCCCGGTGGGGCAGGTGAGCAGTACTTC.

This clonotype was detected only a few times. The chain employs TRBV7-9 and TRBJ2-3, with a weak D call TRBD1 (6 bases). CDR1 is SEHNR and CDR2 is FQNEAQ in the germline V gene (reference sequence). CDR3 size: 15 residues. V lost 6 bases and J lost 4, with 17 bases in between. CDR3 DNA sequence: TGTGCCAGCAGGCCTCCCCCCAGGGGTGCAGATACGCAGTATTTT. It codes for CASRPPPRGADTQYF.

This sequence joins TRBV19 and TRBJ1-2; 7 bases map to TRBD1. With 5 bases clipped from V and 3 bases from J, the junction kept 3 bases outside the gene matches. Per the germline V gene, CDR1 is LNHDA and CDR2 is SQIVND (reference sequence). The CDR3 length is 13 residues. The CDR3 DNA reads TGTGCCAGTAGTGACAGGGCCCACTATGGCTACACCTTC. Its protein product is CASSDRAHYGYTF.

This clonotype was seen many times. The V call is TRBV6-1, the J call TRBJ2-2; D perhaps matches TRBD1 (7 bases). This CDR3 has 14 amino acids. Germline lookup yields CDR1 MNHNS and CDR2 SASEGT. With 4 bases removed from V and 10 bases from J, the gap between germline ends came to 16 bases. For the CDR3, the DNA is TGTGCCAGCAGTGTCCAACAGGGGAGGCAGGAGCTGTTTTTT. The encoded protein is CASSVQQGRQELFF.

The V gene is TRBV4-1, the J gene TRBJ2-2; a possible D gene is TRBD1 (6 bases). CDR3 size: 17 residues. The germline V and J ends were trimmed by 0 bases and 6 bases, with 17 bases remaining between them. CDR1 and CDR2 from the germline V gene are MGHRA and YSYEKL. The CDR3 spells CASSQDRLGRGPGELFF. CDR3 bases: TGCGCCAGCAGCCAAGATAGGTTGGGCAGGGGCCCCGGGGAGCTGTTTTTT.

This clonotype has more than one count but fewer than ten. The chain has TRBV28 and TRBJ2-4; the D gene is possibly TRBD1 (5 bases). The CDR3 runs 13 residues. The germline V and J ends were trimmed by 7 bases and 6 bases, with 13 bases remaining between them. Germline assignment: CDR1 MDHEN and CDR2 SYDVKM. The CDR3 region has the DNA TGTGCCAGCAAGTCCAGACAGTTAAACATTCAGTACTTC. Protein: CASKSRQLNIQYF.

The J gene is TRBJ2-3, the V gene TRBV2; the match to TRBD2 covers 15 bases. Germline trimming cut 6 bases from V and 0 bases from J; bases unmatched to any gene: 7. CDR3 size: 18 residues. Germline CDR1 is SNHLY and CDR2 is FYNNEI. This chain's CDR3 is CASSRGLAGGPSTDTQYF. CDR3 DNA sequence: TGTGCCAGCAGCCGTGGACTAGCGGGAGGGCCGAGCACAGATACGCAGTATTTT. The full variable domain, its missing parts supplied by reference TRBV2 and TRBJ2-3, is EPEVTQTPSHQVTQMGQEVILRCVPISNHLYFYWYRQILGQKVEFLVSFYNNEISEKSEIFDDQFSVERPDGSNFTLKIRSTKLEDSAMYFCASSRGLAGGPSTDTQYFGPGTRLTVL.

In its sample, this clonotype was seen many times. V gene TRBV5-4 combines with J gene TRBJ2-1; TRBD1 agrees at 8 bases. This CDR3 is 16 amino acids long. The germline CDR1 and CDR2 sequences are SGHNT and YYREEE (reference sequence). V gave up 4 bases and J gave up 0 bases; unmatched junction bases: 6. CDR3 bases: TGTGCCAGCAGCCCGGGACAGGCCAGCTCCTACAATGAGCAGTTCTTC. It yields the protein CASSPGQASSYNEQFF.

This clonotype was seen only a few times. This chain links TRBV27 with TRBJ1-2; the D gene is possibly TRBD1 (6 bases). CDR3 length equals 13 residues. Germline-derived CDR1 and CDR2 are MNHEY and SMNVEV (reference sequence). Trimming pared 3 bases from V and 5 bases from J, leaving 10 bases between. The CDR3 protein is CASSLEQGYGYTF. CDR3 sequence (DNA): TGTGCCAGCAGTTTGGAGCAGGGGTATGGCTACACCTTC.

This clonotype was counted a few times. CDR3 DNA sequence: TGTGCCAGCAGCTTGCCCGGGACAGGGGTTATCGGAGAGACCCAGTACTTC. Its translation is CASSLPGTGVIGETQYF. The V and J genes are TRBV5-8 and TRBJ2-5, with 10 bases matching TRBD1. Germline V CDR1 and CDR2: SGHTS, YDEGEE. Losses at the gene ends were 1 base for V and 4 bases for J; bases not matched to a gene: 10. This CDR3 spans 17 amino acids.

This clonotype was seen only a few times. The V gene is TRBV7-9, the J gene TRBJ2-7; 8 nucleotides line up with TRBD1. The V gene end was trimmed by 5 bases and the J gene end by 1 base; junction bases not matched to a gene: 10. Germline lookup yields CDR1 SEHNR and CDR2 FQNEAQ (reference sequence). There are 16 residues in the CDR3. The CDR3 DNA reads as TGTGCCAGCAGCCCGCCTCAGGGGGCGTCGTCCTACGAGCAGTACTTC. It yields the protein CASSPPQGASSYEQYF. Looking up the rest from reference TRBV7-9 and TRBJ2-7 gives the full variable domain: DTGVSQNPRHKITKRGQNVTFRCDPISEHNRLYWYRQTLGQGPEFLTYFQNEAQLEKSRLLSDRFSAERPKGSFSTLEIQRTEQGDSAMYLCASSPPQGASSYEQYFGPGTRLTVT.

This clonotype was observed a few times. The chain has TRBV9 and TRBJ2-5, with D possibly TRBD2 on 5 matching bases. Germline V gives CDR1 SGDLS, CDR2 YYNGEE. The CDR3 has 16 amino acids. V lost 0 bases, J lost 2 bases, and 14 bases lay in between. The CDR3: CASSVAAEGVQETQYF. In nucleotides, the CDR3 is TGTGCCAGCAGCGTAGCGGCAGAGGGCGTTCAAGAGACCCAGTACTTC.

With regard to this clonotype: This may arise from a read error, as a much more abundant clone is one base away. The chain is built from TRBV20-1 and TRBJ2-1, with TRBD2 matching 9 bases. Germline V gene data show CDR1 as DFQATT and CDR2 as SNEGSKA (reference sequence). The CDR3 sequence is 14 residues long. The CDR3 spells CRASGAGGFDEQFF. CDR3 nucleotides: TGCCGTGCTAGTGGAGCGGGAGGTTTTGATGAGCAGTTCTTC.

This clonotype has a count of ten or more. The V gene is TRBV28, the J gene TRBJ1-2, with D perhaps matching TRBD1 (6 bases). Deletions cut 2 bases from V and 7 bases from J, with 20 bases between. Germline-derived CDR1 and CDR2 are MDHEN and SYDVKM. This CDR3 has 16 residues. The CDR3 sequence is CASSLSGGQGRSGYTF. The CDR3 DNA reads as TGTGCCAGCAGTTTAAGCGGCGGGCAGGGGCGTAGTGGCTACACCTTC.

The rearrangement links TRBV5-1 to TRBJ2-1; 11 nucleotides match TRBD1. In germline, CDR1 is SGHRS, CDR2 YFSETQ. V was pared by 6 bases and J by 12 bases, with 8 bases of the junction left unmatched. CDR3 length: 13 amino acids. CDR3 coding DNA: TGCGCCAGCAACCGGGACAGGGGGTATGGGCAGTTCTTC. Amino acids: CASNRDRGYGQFF. Variable domain in full (rest from reference TRBV5-1 and TRBJ2-1): KAGVTQTPRYLIKTRGQQVTLSCSPISGHRSVSWYQQTPGQGLQFLFEYFSETQRNKGNFPGRFSGRQFSNSRSEMNVSTLELGDSALYLCASNRDRGYGQFFGPGTRLTVL.

The rearrangement links TRBV10-3 to TRBJ1-1; maybe TRBD1 (5 bases). The CDR3 runs 11 residues. Trimming pared 10 bases from V and 5 bases from J, leaving 11 bases between. The germline V gene has CDR1 ENHRY and CDR2 SYGVKD. CDR3 bases: TGTGCCACCAACGGGGGGACTGAAGCTTTCTTT. As protein: CATNGGTEAFF.

The V gene is TRBV3-1, the J gene TRBJ2-5; tentative D call: TRBD2 (7 bases). Germline-derived CDR1 and CDR2 are LGHDT and YNNKEL (reference sequence). V was trimmed by 1 base and J by 3 bases, leaving 15 bases between them. The CDR3 length is 16 residues. The CDR3 DNA reads TGTGCCAGCAGCCAAGGGGGGGCGGGAGAGGAAGAGACCCAGTACTTC. Encoded protein: CASSQGGAGEEETQYF.

This clonotype was seen only a few times. The chain has TRBV3-1 and TRBJ2-5; D perhaps matches TRBD1 (6 bases). This CDR3 is 13 amino acids long. V was clipped by 0 bases and J by 12 bases, with 14 bases between them. The V gene's germline CDR1 is LGHDT and CDR2 YNNKEL (reference sequence). The CDR3 loop reads CASSQDVWTVEYF. CDR3 DNA sequence: TGTGCCAGCAGCCAAGATGTGTGGACAGTGGAGTACTTC.

The sample holds a few counts of this clonotype. J is TRBJ2-2 and V is TRBV28; 8 bases match TRBD2. The CDR3 loop spans 17 amino acids. V trimming: 2 bases; J trimming: 5 bases; junction bases outside the gene matches: 10. Germline V gene sequence: CDR1 MDHEN, CDR2 SYDVKM. In nucleotides, the CDR3 is TGTGCCAGCAGTTTAAGCGGGAGAAATTGGTTAACCGGGGAGCTGTTTTTT. It translates to CASSLSGRNWLTGELFF.

Ten or more counts support this clonotype. This chain connects TRBV30 to TRBJ2-7, with D hard to call. Germline V CDR1 and CDR2: GTSNPN, SVGIG (reference sequence). This CDR3 spans 12 amino acids. Deletions cut 3 bases from V and 2 bases from J, with 8 bases between. The CDR3 loop reads CAWRARTYEQYF. The CDR3 DNA is TGTGCCTGGAGAGCACGTACCTACGAGCAGTACTTC. Together with reference TRBV30 and TRBJ2-7, the CDR3 gives the full variable domain: SQTIHQWPATLVQPVGSPLSLECTVEGTSNPNLYWYRQAAGRGLQLLFYSVGIGQISSEVPQNLSASRPQDRQFILSSKKLLLSDSGFYLCAWRARTYEQYFGPGTRLTVT.

The sample holds many counts of this clonotype. The chain recombines TRBV13 with TRBJ2-7; D might be TRBD2 (6 bases). V dropped 5 bases and J dropped 1 base, with 18 bases sitting between them. Germline V lookup: CDR1 PRHDT, CDR2 FYEKMQ (reference sequence). CDR3 length: 16 amino acids. The DNA for the CDR3 is TGTGCCAGCAGCCCTCAGGGACGGGGGAAGTCCTACGAGCAGTACTTC. Its protein is CASSPQGRGKSYEQYF.

This clonotype showed up many times. The chain recombines TRBV11-2 with TRBJ2-4; 12 bases match TRBD1. The trim removed 5 bases at V and 8 bases at J, leaving 10 bases unmatched. There are 16 residues in the CDR3. Per germline, CDR1 SGHAT and CDR2 FQNNGV. CDR3 bases: TGTGCCAGCAGCCTAGGGGGGACAGGGGGCGCGGACATTCAGTACTTC. This translates into CASSLGGTGGADIQYF.

The chain combines TRBV5-1 with TRBJ2-5; D perhaps matches TRBD1 (6 bases). In germline, CDR1 is SGHRS, CDR2 YFSETQ. V lost 3 bases to trimming and J lost 4 bases, with 16 bases between them. The CDR3 has 15 amino acids. CDR3 DNA: TGCGCCAGCAGCTCCCGGGACAAGAGAGGAGAGACCCAGTACTTC. Residues: CASSSRDKRGETQYF.

This clonotype was observed at least ten times. The chain combines TRBV7-9 with TRBJ2-1; TRBD2 matches 7 bases. The CDR3 is 15 residues long. After removal of 5 bases from V and 6 bases from J, the junction contained 10 bases not matched to a gene. Germline lookup yields CDR1 SEHNR and CDR2 FQNEAQ (reference sequence). Here the CDR3 DNA reads TGTGCCAGCAGCCCCCGGGGGGTAGCGGGCAATGAGCAGTTCTTC. Translation gives CASSPRGVAGNEQFF.

This clonotype was seen repeatedly, ten times or more. This chain connects TRBV28 to TRBJ2-7; 7 bases agree with TRBD1. The CDR3 spans 13 residues. With V trimmed by 6 bases and J by 2 bases, 4 bases remained unmatched. The V gene's germline CDR1 is MDHEN and CDR2 SYDVKM. The CDR3: CASRTGQAYEQYF. The DNA of the CDR3 is TGTGCCAGCAGGACTGGACAGGCCTACGAGCAGTACTTC.